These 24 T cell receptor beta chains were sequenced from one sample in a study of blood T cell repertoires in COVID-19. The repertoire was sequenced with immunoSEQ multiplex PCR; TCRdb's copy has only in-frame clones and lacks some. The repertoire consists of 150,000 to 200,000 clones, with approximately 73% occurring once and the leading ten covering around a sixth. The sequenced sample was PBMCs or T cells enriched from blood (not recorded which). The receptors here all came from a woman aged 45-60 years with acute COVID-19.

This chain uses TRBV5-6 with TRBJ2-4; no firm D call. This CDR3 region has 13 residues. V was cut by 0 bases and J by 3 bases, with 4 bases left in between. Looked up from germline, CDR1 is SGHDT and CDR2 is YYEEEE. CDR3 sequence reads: CASSLGGKNIQYF. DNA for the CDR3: TGTGCCAGCAGCTTGGGAGGCAAAAACATTCAGTACTTC. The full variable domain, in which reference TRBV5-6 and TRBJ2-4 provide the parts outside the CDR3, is DAGVTQSPTHLIKTRGQQVTLRCSPKSGHDTVSWYQQALGQGPQFIFQYYEEEERQRGNFPDRFSGHQFPNYSSELNVNALLLGDSALYLCASSLGGKNIQYFGAGTRLSVL.

CDR3 residues: CASSQESSRLGYGYTF. In DNA, the CDR3 is TGCGCCAGCAGCCAAGAAAGTTCTCGTCTCGGGTATGGCTACACCTTC. The chain employs TRBV4-1 and TRBJ1-2; D is undetermined. Germline assignment: CDR1 MGHRA and CDR2 YSYEKL. This CDR3 is built from 16 residues. V was clipped by 0 bases and J by 5 bases, with 16 bases between them.

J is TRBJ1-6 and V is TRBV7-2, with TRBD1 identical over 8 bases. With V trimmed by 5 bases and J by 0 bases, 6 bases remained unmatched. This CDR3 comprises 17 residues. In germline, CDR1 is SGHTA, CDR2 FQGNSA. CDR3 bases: TGTGCCAGCAGCCCAGGGGGCTGGAGCTCCTATAATTCACCCCTCCACTTT. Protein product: CASSPGGWSSYNSPLHF.

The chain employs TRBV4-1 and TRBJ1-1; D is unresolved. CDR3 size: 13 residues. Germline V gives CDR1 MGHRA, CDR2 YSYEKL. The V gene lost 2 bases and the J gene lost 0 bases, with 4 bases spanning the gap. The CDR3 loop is CASSQSVNTEAFF. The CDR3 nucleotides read TGCGCCAGCAGCCAATCAGTGAACACTGAAGCTTTCTTT.

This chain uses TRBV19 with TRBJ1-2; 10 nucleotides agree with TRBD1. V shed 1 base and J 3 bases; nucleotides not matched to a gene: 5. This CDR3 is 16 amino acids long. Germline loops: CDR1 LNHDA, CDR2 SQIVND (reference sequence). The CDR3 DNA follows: TGTGCCAGTAGTATAGGACAGGGGGCATTCGACTATGGCTACACCTTC. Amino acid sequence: CASSIGQGAFDYGYTF.

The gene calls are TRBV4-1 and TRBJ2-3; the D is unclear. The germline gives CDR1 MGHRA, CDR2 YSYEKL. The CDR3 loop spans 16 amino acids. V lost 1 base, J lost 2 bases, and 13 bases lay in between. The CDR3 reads CASSQGLTRYTDTQYF. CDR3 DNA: TGCGCCAGCAGCCAAGGCCTCACCAGATACACAGATACGCAGTATTTT.

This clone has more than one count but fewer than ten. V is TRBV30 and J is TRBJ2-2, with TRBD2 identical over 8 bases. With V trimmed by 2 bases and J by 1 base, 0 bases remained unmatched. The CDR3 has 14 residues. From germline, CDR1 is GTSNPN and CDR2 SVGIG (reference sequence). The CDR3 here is CAWSRGGNTGELFF. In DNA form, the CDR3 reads TGTGCCTGGAGTCGGGGGGGGAACACCGGGGAGCTGTTTTTT.

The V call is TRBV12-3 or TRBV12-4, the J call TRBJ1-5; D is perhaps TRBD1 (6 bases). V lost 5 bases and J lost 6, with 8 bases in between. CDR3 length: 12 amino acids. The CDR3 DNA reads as TGTGCCAGCAGTCAGGGGACTCAGCCCCAGCATTTT. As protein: CASSQGTQPQHF.

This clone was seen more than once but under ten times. CDR3 nucleotide sequence: TGTGCCAGCAGCTTAGTGACAGGTGGTGAAAAACTGTTTTTT. This translates into CASSLVTGGEKLFF. V gene TRBV7-8 combines with J gene TRBJ1-4, with a weak D call TRBD1 (6 bases). Germline loops: CDR1 SGHVS, CDR2 FQNEAQ. The CDR3 consists of 14 residues. The ends were cut back, 1 base at V and 7 bases at J, with 10 bases in the middle.

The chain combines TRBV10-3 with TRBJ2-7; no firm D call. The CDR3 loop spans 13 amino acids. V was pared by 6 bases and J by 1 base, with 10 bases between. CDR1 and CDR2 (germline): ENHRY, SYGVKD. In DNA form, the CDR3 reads TGTGCCATCAGCAAAGCCTTATCCTACGAGCAGTACGTC. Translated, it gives CAISKALSYEQYV.

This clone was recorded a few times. The CDR3, as DNA: TGTGCCAGCAGCAGGGGACAGGGGACTGAAGCTTTCTTT. This sequence encodes CASSRGQGTEAFF. This chain joins TRBV2 and TRBJ1-1, with 10 bases identical to TRBD1. The CDR3 consists of 13 residues. CDR1 and CDR2 (germline): SNHLY, FYNNEI. The ends lost 6 bases at V and 5 bases at J; junction bases unmatched: 3.

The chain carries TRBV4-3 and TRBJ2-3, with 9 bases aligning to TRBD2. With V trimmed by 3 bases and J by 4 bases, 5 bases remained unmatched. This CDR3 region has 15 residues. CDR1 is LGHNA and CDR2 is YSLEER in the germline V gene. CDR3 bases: TGCGCCAGCAGCCACCGGGGACTAGCTGCAGATACGCAGTATTTT. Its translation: CASSHRGLAADTQYF.

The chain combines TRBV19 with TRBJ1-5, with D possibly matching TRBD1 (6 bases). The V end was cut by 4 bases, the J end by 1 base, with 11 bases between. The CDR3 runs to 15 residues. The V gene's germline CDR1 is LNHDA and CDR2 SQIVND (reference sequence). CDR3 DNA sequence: TGTGCCAGTAGTAAGGGGACACTCAGCAATCAGCCCCAGCATTTT. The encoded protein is CASSKGTLSNQPQHF.

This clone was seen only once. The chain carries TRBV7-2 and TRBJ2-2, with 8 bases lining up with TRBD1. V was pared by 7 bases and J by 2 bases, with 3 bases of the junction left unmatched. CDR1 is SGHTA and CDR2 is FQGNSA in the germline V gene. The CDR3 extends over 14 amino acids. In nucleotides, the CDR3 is TGTGCCAGCACCGACAGGGGCAACACCGGGGAGCTGTTTTTT. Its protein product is CASTDRGNTGELFF.

CDR3 in DNA: TGCGCCAGCAGTGAACTAGCGGGGGCTAAAGATACGCAGTATTTT. Protein sequence: CASSELAGAKDTQYF. V gene TRBV5-1 combines with J gene TRBJ2-3, with 11 bases aligning to TRBD2. CDR3 length: 15 amino acids. The germline V gene encodes CDR1 SGHRS and CDR2 YFSETQ. With V trimmed by 5 bases and J by 5 bases, 7 bases remained unmatched.

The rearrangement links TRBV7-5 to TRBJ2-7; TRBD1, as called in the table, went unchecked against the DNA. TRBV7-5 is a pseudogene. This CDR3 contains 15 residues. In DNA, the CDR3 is TGTGTCAGAAGCTTCACACCGGGACAAGACTACGAGCAGTACGTC. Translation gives CVRSFTPGQDYEQYV.

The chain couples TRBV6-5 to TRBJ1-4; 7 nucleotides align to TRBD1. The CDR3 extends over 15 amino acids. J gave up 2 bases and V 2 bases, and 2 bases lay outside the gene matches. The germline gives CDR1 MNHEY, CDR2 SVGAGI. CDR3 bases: TGTGCCAGCAGTTACACGACAGGGACTAATGAAAAACTGTTTTTT. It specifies CASSYTTGTNEKLFF.

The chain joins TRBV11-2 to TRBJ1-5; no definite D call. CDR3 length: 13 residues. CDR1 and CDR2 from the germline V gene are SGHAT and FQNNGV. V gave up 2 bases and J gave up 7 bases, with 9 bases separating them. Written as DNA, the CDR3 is TGTGCCAGCAGCTTATGGGAGGAACAGCCCCAGCATTTT. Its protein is CASSLWEEQPQHF.

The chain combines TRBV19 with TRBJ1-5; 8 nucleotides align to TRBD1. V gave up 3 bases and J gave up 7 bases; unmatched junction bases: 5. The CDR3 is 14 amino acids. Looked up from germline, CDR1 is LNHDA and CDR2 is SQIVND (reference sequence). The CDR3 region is CASSIKQGAQPQHF. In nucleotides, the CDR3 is TGTGCCAGTAGTATTAAGCAGGGGGCCCAGCCCCAGCATTTT. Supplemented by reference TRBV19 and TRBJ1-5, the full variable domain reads DGGITQSPKYLFRKEGQNVTLSCEQNLNHDAMYWYRQDPGQGLRLIYYSQIVNDFQKGDIAEGYSVSREKKESFPLTVTSAQKNPTAFYLCASSIKQGAQPQHFGDGTRLSIL.

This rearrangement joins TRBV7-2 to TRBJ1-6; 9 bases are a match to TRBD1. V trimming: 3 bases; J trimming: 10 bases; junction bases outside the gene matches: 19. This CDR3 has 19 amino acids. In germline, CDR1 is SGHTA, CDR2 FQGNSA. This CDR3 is CASSLNPTSTGGSFSPLHF. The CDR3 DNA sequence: TGTGCCAGCAGCTTGAATCCAACCTCGACAGGGGGAAGTTTCTCACCCCTCCACTTT. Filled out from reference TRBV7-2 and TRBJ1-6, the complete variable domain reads GAGVSQSPSNKVTEKGKDVELRCDPISGHTALYWYRQSLGQGLEFLIYFQGNSAPDKSGLPSDRFSAERTGGSVSTLTIQRTQQEDSAVYLCASSLNPTSTGGSFSPLHFGNGTRLTVT.

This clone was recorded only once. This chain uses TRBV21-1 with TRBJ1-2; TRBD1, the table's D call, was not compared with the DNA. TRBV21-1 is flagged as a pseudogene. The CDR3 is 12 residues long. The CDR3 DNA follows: TGTGCCAGCATAGACAGGGCCTATGGCTACACCTTC. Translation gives CASIDRAYGYTF.

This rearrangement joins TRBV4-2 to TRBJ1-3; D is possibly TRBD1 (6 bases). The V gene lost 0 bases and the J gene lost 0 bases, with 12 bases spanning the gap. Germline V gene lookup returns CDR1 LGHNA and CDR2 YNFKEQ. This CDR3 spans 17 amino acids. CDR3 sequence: CASSQDALGASGNTIYF. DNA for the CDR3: TGTGCCAGCAGCCAAGATGCATTGGGGGCCTCTGGAAACACCATATATTTT.

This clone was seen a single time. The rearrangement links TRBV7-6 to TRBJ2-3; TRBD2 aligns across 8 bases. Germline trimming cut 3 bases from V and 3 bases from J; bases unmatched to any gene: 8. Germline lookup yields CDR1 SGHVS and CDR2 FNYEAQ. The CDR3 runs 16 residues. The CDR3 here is CASSFSGLAPTDTQYF. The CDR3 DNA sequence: TGTGCCAGCAGCTTCTCCGGACTAGCCCCAACAGATACGCAGTATTTT.

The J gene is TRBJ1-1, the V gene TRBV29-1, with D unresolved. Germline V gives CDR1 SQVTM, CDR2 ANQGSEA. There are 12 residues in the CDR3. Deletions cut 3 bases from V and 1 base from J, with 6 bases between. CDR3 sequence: CSVEGRNTEAFF. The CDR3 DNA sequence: TGCAGCGTTGAGGGGAGGAACACTGAAGCTTTCTTT.